This TCR beta chain was retrieved from a study of vaccination effects on CD4 cells after COVID-19. As for the study in general: Participants each got two BNT162b2 or mRNA-1273 vaccine doses.

Concerning this clone itself: Its target is unknown.

The CDR3 has 15 residues. V dropped 7 bases and J dropped 0; count of bases not matched to a gene: 4. From germline, CDR1 is SGDLS and CDR2 YYNGEE. Antigen-specific CD4+ T cell clonotypes were called by their expansion after viral peptide-pool culture in ViraFEST. Following 10 days of culture, CD4+ T cells were isolated. Nucleocapsid antibodies were negative in the vaccine recipients, who had never had SARS-CoV-2 infection. Wells each received around 2 million PBMC, cultured with around 9.3 IU/ml IL-2 and about 9.3 ug/ml peptides. Researchers swapped half the medium for IL-2 medium on both days 3 and 7. Sequencing was performed with immunoSEQ multiplex PCR; in TCRdb, only in-frame clones are kept and a portion is missing. The data show about 65,000 clones, with around 69% seen just once and 2.8% held by the top ten.

The chain is built from TRBV9 and TRBJ2-3, with 11 bases aligning to TRBD2. This sequence was found in a human donor who received a COVID-19 vaccine. The starting material was CD4+ T cells from PBMCs cultured with HCoV-NL63 spike peptides, obtained before COVID-19 vaccination. As DNA, the CDR3 is TGTGCCAGCGCCCGACTAGCGGGGAGCACAGATACGCAGTATTTT. Translating gives CASARLAGSTDTQYF.